A selection of T cell receptor beta chains follows, all from one sample in a study of PD-L1 blockade in urothelial cancer. Measured with immunoSEQ multiplex PCR; TCRdb has only the in-frame clones, and not every one. Of about 74,000 clones listed, around four fifths are singletons. Sequencing used PBMCs, obtained around atezolizumab (anti-PD-L1) treatment. The origin of the receptors is a man between 65 and 79 years old with urothelial cancer. Both conserved end residues are trimmed from each CDR3. Fields, in order: CDR3 length, clone size, D gene, V gene, J gene, CDR3 protein. D genes are given only for firm matches. Where a row states a size, it is once, few, many or the class of an expanded clone; other rows omit it.

CDR3 length: 11
clone size: few
D gene: NA
V gene: TRBV19
J gene: TRBJ2-5
CDR3 protein: ASSGPREETQY

CDR3 length: 12
clone size: NA
D gene: TRBD1
V gene: TRBV19
J gene: TRBJ1-2
CDR3 protein: ASSPIGTVYGYT

CDR3 length: 14
clone size: few
D gene: TRBD2
V gene: TRBV18
J gene: TRBJ2-3
CDR3 protein: ASSPPPAGDTDTQY

CDR3 length: 12
clone size: NA
D gene: TRBD1
V gene: TRBV6-6
J gene: TRBJ1-1
CDR3 protein: ASRGTGGGTEAF

CDR3 length: 13
clone size: NA
D gene: TRBD2
V gene: TRBV5-1
J gene: TRBJ2-1
CDR3 protein: ASSLGPSGGNEQF

CDR3 length: 13
clone size: NA
D gene: TRBD1
V gene: TRBV28
J gene: TRBJ2-7
CDR3 protein: ASSTTGTGPYEQY

CDR3 length: 12
clone size: NA
D gene: TRBD2
V gene: TRBV5-4
J gene: TRBJ2-7
CDR3 protein: ASSLRASGGEQY

CDR3 length: 11
clone size: NA
D gene: NA
V gene: TRBV5-1
J gene: TRBJ1-1
CDR3 protein: ATQETPNTEAF

CDR3 length: 12
clone size: NA
D gene: TRBD2
V gene: TRBV29-1
J gene: TRBJ2-1
CDR3 protein: SGVTASGTVGQF

CDR3 length: 11
clone size: few
D gene: TRBD2
V gene: TRBV6-4
J gene: TRBJ2-3
CDR3 protein: ASSGEGTDTQY

CDR3 length: 10
clone size: NA
D gene: NA
V gene: TRBV2
J gene: TRBJ2-3
CDR3 protein: ASSEAGDTQY

CDR3 length: 11
clone size: NA
D gene: TRBD1
V gene: TRBV13
J gene: TRBJ1-1
CDR3 protein: ASSRTGYTEAF

CDR3 length: 14
clone size: NA
D gene: TRBD1
V gene: TRBV5-1
J gene: TRBJ2-5
CDR3 protein: ASSPGQGPYQETQY

CDR3 length: 13
clone size: NA
D gene: TRBD1
V gene: TRBV27
J gene: TRBJ1-2
CDR3 protein: ASSLGRQGRDGYT

CDR3 length: 14
clone size: once
D gene: TRBD1
V gene: TRBV11-2
J gene: TRBJ2-2
CDR3 protein: ASSLKTGERPGELF

CDR3 length: 13
clone size: NA
D gene: TRBD1
V gene: TRBV28
J gene: TRBJ2-5
CDR3 protein: ASSSLQGNRETQY

CDR3 length: 16
clone size: NA
D gene: TRBD2
V gene: TRBV27
J gene: TRBJ2-3
CDR3 protein: ASSQTSGRVESTDTQY

CDR3 length: 13
clone size: few
D gene: TRBD1
V gene: TRBV30
J gene: TRBJ2-7
CDR3 protein: AWRFWGQESYEQY

CDR3 length: 16
clone size: few
D gene: TRBD1
V gene: TRBV18
J gene: TRBJ2-3
CDR3 protein: ASSPRGQGPGGTDTQY

CDR3 length: 12
clone size: NA
D gene: TRBD1
V gene: TRBV10-2
J gene: TRBJ2-2
CDR3 protein: ASQGARNTGELF

CDR3 length: 13
clone size: NA
D gene: TRBD1
V gene: TRBV12-5
J gene: TRBJ1-2
CDR3 protein: ASGTGTVGLGGYT

CDR3 length: 15
clone size: NA
D gene: NA
V gene: TRBV15
J gene: TRBJ2-6
CDR3 protein: ATSRDGFSSGANVLT

CDR3 length: 13
clone size: NA
D gene: TRBD2
V gene: TRBV27
J gene: TRBJ2-1
CDR3 protein: ASSLASGSGNEQF

CDR3 length: 10
clone size: few
D gene: NA
V gene: TRBV6-1
J gene: TRBJ2-7
CDR3 protein: ASSALGVKQY

CDR3 length: 11
clone size: NA
D gene: NA
V gene: TRBV19
J gene: TRBJ2-5
CDR3 protein: ASSVGARETQY

CDR3 length: 12
clone size: NA
D gene: NA
V gene: TRBV5-1
J gene: TRBJ1-1
CDR3 protein: ASSARDTLTEAF

CDR3 length: 14
clone size: NA
D gene: NA
V gene: TRBV28
J gene: TRBJ1-2
CDR3 protein: ASSLPNRVGGYGYT

CDR3 length: 11
clone size: NA
D gene: NA
V gene: TRBV7-3
J gene: TRBJ2-1
CDR3 protein: ASSGRQKNEQF

CDR3 length: 14
clone size: once
D gene: NA
V gene: TRBV27
J gene: TRBJ2-7
CDR3 protein: ASTPRPQGGSREQY

CDR3 length: 14
clone size: NA
D gene: TRBD1
V gene: TRBV28
J gene: TRBJ2-7
CDR3 protein: ASSPTGTGSIYEQY

CDR3 length: 11
clone size: NA
D gene: TRBD1
V gene: TRBV4-1
J gene: TRBJ1-1
CDR3 protein: ASREQGVTEAF

CDR3 length: 13
clone size: NA
D gene: TRBD2
V gene: TRBV5-5
J gene: TRBJ2-5
CDR3 protein: ASSLEGLAGGTQY

CDR3 length: 14
clone size: NA
D gene: NA
V gene: TRBV19
J gene: TRBJ1-5
CDR3 protein: ASSGGGGGSNQPQH

CDR3 length: 12
clone size: few
D gene: NA
V gene: TRBV27
J gene: TRBJ1-1
CDR3 protein: ASGRGGLNTEAF

CDR3 length: 12
clone size: NA
D gene: TRBD1
V gene: TRBV7-9
J gene: TRBJ2-7
CDR3 protein: ASSFRQGWDEQY